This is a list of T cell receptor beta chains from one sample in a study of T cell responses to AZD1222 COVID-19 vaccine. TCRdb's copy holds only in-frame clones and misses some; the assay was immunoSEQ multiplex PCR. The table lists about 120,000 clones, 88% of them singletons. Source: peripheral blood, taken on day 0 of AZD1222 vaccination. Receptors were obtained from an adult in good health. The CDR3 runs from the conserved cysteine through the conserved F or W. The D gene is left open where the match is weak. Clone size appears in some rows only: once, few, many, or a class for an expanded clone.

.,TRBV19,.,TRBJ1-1,CASRDNTEAFF,TGTGCCAGTCGGGATAACACTGAAGCTTTCTTT
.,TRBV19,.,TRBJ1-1,CASSIGVNTEAFF,TGTGCCAGTAGTATAGGGGTGAACACTGAAGCTTTCTTT
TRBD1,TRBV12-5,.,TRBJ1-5,CASGSGGDVNQPQHF,TGTGCTAGTGGTTCAGGGGGGGATGTCAATCAGCCCCAGCATTTT
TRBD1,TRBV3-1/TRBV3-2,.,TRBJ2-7,CASSPLQGTNEQYF,TGTGCCAGCAGCCCGCTACAGGGGACCAACGAGCAGTACTTC
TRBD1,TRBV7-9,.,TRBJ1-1,CASSPPGVTGWLSTEAFF,TGTGCCAGCAGCCCACCGGGGGTGACAGGGTGGTTAAGCACTGAAGCTTTCTTT
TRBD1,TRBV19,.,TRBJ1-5,CASSIERQGPQHF,TGTGCCAGTAGTATAGAGAGACAGGGGCCCCAGCATTTT
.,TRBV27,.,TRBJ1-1,CASSLLGNTEAFF,TGTGCCAGCAGTTTATTGGGGAACACTGAAGCTTTCTTT
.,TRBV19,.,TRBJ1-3,CASRWFSGNTIYF,TGTGCCAGTAGGTGGTTCTCTGGAAACACCATATATTTT
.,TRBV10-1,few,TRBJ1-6,CASSGEGRESNSPLHF,TGCGCCAGCAGTGGGGAGGGGAGGGAGTCTAATTCACCCCTCCACTTT
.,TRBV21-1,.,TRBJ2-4,CASSKFFSNSIAKNIQYF,TGTGCCAGCAGCAAATTTTTCAGTAACTCAATAGCCAAAAACATTCAGTACTTC
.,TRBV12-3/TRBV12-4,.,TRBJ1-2,CASSAGGYTF,TGTGCCAGCAGCGCAGGTGGCTACACCTTC
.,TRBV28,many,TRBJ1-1,CASSLAGDYYPEAFF,TGTGCCAGCAGTTTAGCGGGGGACTATTACCCTGAAGCTTTCTTT
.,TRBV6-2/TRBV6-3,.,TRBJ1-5,CASSFSGRQPQHF,TGTGCCAGCAGTTTTTCTGGGCGTCAGCCCCAGCATTTT
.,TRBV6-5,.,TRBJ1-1,CASHQTGAEAFF,TGTGCCAGCCACCAGACCGGGGCCGAAGCTTTCTTT
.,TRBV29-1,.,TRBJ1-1,CSVEGWGLNTEAFF,TGCAGCGTTGAAGGTTGGGGATTGAACACTGAAGCTTTCTTT
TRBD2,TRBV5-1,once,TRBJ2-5,CASSLTWTSGPTQETQYF,TGCGCCAGCAGCTTAACTTGGACTAGCGGGCCCACCCAAGAGACCCAGTACTTC
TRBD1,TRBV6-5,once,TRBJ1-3,CASSYSGQAPGNTIYF,TGTGCCAGCAGTTACTCGGGACAGGCTCCTGGAAACACCATATATTTT
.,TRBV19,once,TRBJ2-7,CASSIRGIYEQYF,TGTGCCAGTAGTATACGAGGGATCTACGAGCAGTACTTC
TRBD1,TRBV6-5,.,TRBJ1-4,CASSRDSQVEKLFF,TGTGCCAGCAGTAGGGACAGTCAGGTTGAAAAACTGTTTTTT
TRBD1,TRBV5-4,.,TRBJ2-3,CASTKQGAGRLRDTQYF,TGTGCCAGCACCAAACAGGGGGCTGGACGCCTTAGAGATACGCAGTATTTT